The clone carrying this T cell receptor (beta chain) was picked up a small number of times. Its antigen is still unknown. The V segment lost 5 bases and the J segment 7 bases; nucleotides outside the gene matches: 10. The CDR3 has 15 amino acids. Germline assignment: CDR1 MDHEN and CDR2 SYDVKM. These data originate in a study of T cell repertoires in cytomegalovirus infection. General study points: Predominance within the ex vivo response was attributable to HLA-C-restricted CMV-specific TCR beta clonotypes.

TCRdb used MiXCR to reprocess the reads, holding one entry per CDR3 protein. The sample has 740,000 or so distinct CDR3 sequences, 35% to 45% seen once. The source is a human donor in good health (CMV status not recorded). Some clones in this sample may be carry-over from other donors' samples. V is TRBV28 and J is TRBJ2-1, with 8 bases that match TRBD1. The sample consisted of PBMCs. CDR3 DNA sequence: TGTGCCAGCAGTCTGCTTCGGGACAGGAGTAATGAGCAGTTCTTC. Translating it yields CASSLLRDRSNEQFF.